The 31 T cell receptor beta chains below all came from one sample that was sequenced in a study of T cell repertoires in cytomegalovirus infection. These receptors' antigens are unknown. TCRdb recomputed calls from the reads with MiXCR, one row per CDR3 protein. Here the sample spans 110,000 to 150,000 distinct CDR3 sequences, approximately 30% being singletons. Source: CD8+ T cells from cultured PBMCs, taken from culture after CMV antigen stimulation. Receptors were obtained from a human donor in good health (CMV status not recorded). Some clones in this sample may be carry-over from other donors' samples.

The chain joins TRBV28 to TRBJ2-7, with D possibly being TRBD1 or TRBD2 (5 bases each). Trimming stripped 10 bases from V and 0 bases from J, with 16 bases between. CDR3 length: 14 residues. The germline CDR1 and CDR2 sequences are MDHEN and SYDVKM. This chain's CDR3 is CATQTRGTSYEQYF. The CDR3 bases are TGTGCCACGCAAACTCGGGGCACCTCCTACGAGCAGTACTTC.

This clonotype showed up many times. The CDR3 is CASSLATLGNTEAFF. For the CDR3, the DNA is TGTGCCAGCAGCTTAGCAACACTTGGTAACACTGAAGCTTTCTTT. The rearrangement uses TRBV7-8 and TRBJ1-1; D is unresolved. V was clipped by 0 bases and J by 2 bases, with 10 bases between them. CDR1 and CDR2 (germline): SGHVS, FQNEAQ. The CDR3 spans 15 residues. The variable domain in full, with the rest retrieved from reference TRBV7-8 and TRBJ1-1, is GAGVSQSPRYKVAKRGQDVALRCDPISGHVSLFWYQQALGQGPEFLTYFQNEAQLDKSGLPSDRFFAERPEGSVSTLKIQRTQQEDSAVYLCASSLATLGNTEAFFGQGTRLTVV.

There are many counts of this clonotype. This chain uses TRBV7-8 with TRBJ1-2, with D unclear. This CDR3 has 13 amino acids. The germline V and J ends were trimmed by 3 bases and 2 bases, with 7 bases remaining between them. CDR1 and CDR2 (germline): SGHVS, FQNEAQ. The CDR3 sequence is CASSFGLNYGYTF. The CDR3 DNA reads as TGTGCCAGCAGCTTCGGGTTGAACTATGGCTACACCTTC.

This rearrangement joins TRBV7-6 to TRBJ1-2; the D is unclear. Per the germline V gene, CDR1 is SGHVS and CDR2 is FNYEAQ. The CDR3 contains 13 residues. V shed 8 bases and J shed 3 bases, with 13 bases lying between them. In DNA form, the CDR3 reads TGTGCCAGCTCCCGGGGTGATCACTATGGCTACACCTTC. It encodes CASSRGDHYGYTF.

The V and J genes are TRBV27 and TRBJ2-7, with 10 bases aligning to TRBD1. Germline CDR1 reads MNHEY; CDR2 reads SMNVEV (reference sequence). Trimming removed 6 bases from V and 6 bases from J; junction bases left unmatched: 5. This CDR3 is 13 amino acids long. CDR3 region: CASSHGTGVEQYF. In DNA form, the CDR3 reads TGTGCCAGCAGCCATGGGACAGGGGTCGAGCAGTACTTC.

The CDR3 reads CASSWGDTGELFF. The CDR3 nucleotides are TGTGCCAGCAGTTGGGGGGATACCGGGGAGCTGTTTTTT. The rearrangement joins TRBV27 to TRBJ2-2, with D possibly being TRBD2 (6 bases). The CDR3 is made up of 13 amino acids. V was trimmed by 4 bases and J by 5 bases, leaving 8 bases between them. Germline lookup yields CDR1 MNHEY and CDR2 SMNVEV (reference sequence).

This clonotype was found a few times. The CDR3 region has the DNA TGCGCCAGCAGCGATAATCAGGAGACCCAGTACTTC. Translated, it gives CASSDNQETQYF. The chain recombines TRBV4-1 with TRBJ2-5, with D unclear. This CDR3 is 12 amino acids long. Looked up from germline, CDR1 is MGHRA and CDR2 is YSYEKL. The ends were cut back, 5 bases at V and 5 bases at J, with 9 bases in the middle.

This clonotype was observed at least ten times. The J gene is TRBJ1-1, the V gene TRBV7-8, with TRBD1 matching over 8 bases. The CDR3 sequence is 17 residues long. The V segment lost 1 base and the J segment 5 bases; nucleotides outside the gene matches: 12. Germline CDR1 SGHVS, CDR2 FQNEAQ. In nucleotides, the CDR3 is TGTGCCAGCAGCTTAGGGGGGGGACAGGTCTTTTGGACTGAAGCTTTCTTT. It yields the protein CASSLGGGQVFWTEAFF.

This clonotype was observed a few times. The genes are TRBV7-9 and TRBJ2-4; possibly TRBD2 for D (5 bases). V lost 1 base and J 5 bases, leaving 6 bases between the germline ends. CDR3 length: 13 amino acids. The germline V gene has CDR1 SEHNR and CDR2 FQNEAQ (reference sequence). The CDR3 region has the DNA TGTGCCAGCAGCTTAGTGAGGGAAAACATTCAGTACTTC. It codes for CASSLVRENIQYF.

The sample holds many counts of this clonotype. This chain joins TRBV7-2 and TRBJ2-2; 16 nucleotides line up with TRBD2. This CDR3 comprises 20 residues. Germline lookup yields CDR1 SGHTA and CDR2 FQGNSA. J lost 4 bases, V lost 8 bases, and 16 bases had no gene match. The CDR3 loop reads CASPIQPGLAGGSFTGELFF. As DNA, the CDR3 is TGTGCCAGCCCGATACAGCCGGGACTAGCGGGGGGGTCCTTCACCGGGGAGCTGTTTTTT.

This clonotype was found a few times. The J gene is TRBJ2-3, the V gene TRBV4-1; D remains unclear. The V gene's germline CDR1 is MGHRA and CDR2 YSYEKL. Trimming shortened V by 4 bases and J by 5 bases, and 13 bases separated the two germline ends. The CDR3 spans 14 residues. CDR3 DNA sequence: TGCGCCAGCAGCCTCGTCGAGGCCGGAGATACGCAGTATTTT. As protein: CASSLVEAGDTQYF.

This clonotype has just a few counts. CDR3 in amino acids: CASSLDSLDWGNPYNEQFF. CDR3 in DNA: TGTGCCAGCAGCTTAGATAGCCTAGATTGGGGGAACCCCTACAATGAGCAGTTCTTC. This chain uses TRBV11-2 with TRBJ2-1; D could derive from TRBD1 or TRBD2 (5 bases each). Trimming pared 0 bases from V and 2 bases from J, leaving 20 bases between. CDR3 length: 19 residues. Germline CDR1 and CDR2: SGHAT and FQNNGV.

V usage is TRBV9 and J usage is TRBJ2-2; D possibly uses TRBD1 or TRBD2 (5 bases each). Trimming cost V 0 bases and J 0 bases, with 9 bases left between them. This CDR3 is built from 16 residues. Germline V gene data show CDR1 as SGDLS and CDR2 as YYNGEE. The CDR3 bases are TGTGCCAGCAGCGTAGCTGGGGGTCCGAACACCGGGGAGCTGTTTTTT. Its translation: CASSVAGGPNTGELFF.

The rearrangement uses TRBV4-1 and TRBJ2-6; 7 bases map to TRBD1. The CDR3 totals 19 residues. The trim removed 0 bases at V and 0 bases at J, leaving 8 bases unmatched. CDR1 and CDR2 (germline): MGHRA, YSYEKL. DNA of the CDR3: TGCGCCAGCAGCCAAGAGCCCCCGGGACAGATCTCTGGGGCCAACGTCCTGACTTTC. Protein: CASSQEPPGQISGANVLTF.

The rearrangement uses TRBV20-1 and TRBJ2-3; TRBD2 matches 7 bases. CDR1 and CDR2 from the germline V gene are DFQATT and SNEGSKA (reference sequence). V gave up 0 bases and J gave up 2 bases; unmatched junction bases: 8. This CDR3 contains 16 residues. Here the CDR3 reads CSARDRKREYTDTQYF. CDR3 DNA: TGCAGTGCTAGAGACCGGAAGCGGGAATACACAGATACGCAGTATTTT.

This clonotype was seen at least ten times. V and J are TRBV12-3 or TRBV12-4 and TRBJ2-5; 7 positions agree with TRBD1. The length of the CDR3 is 13 residues. V was pared by 6 bases and J by 3 bases, with 4 bases of the junction left unmatched. CDR3: CASRVQGKETQYF. In nucleotides, the CDR3 is TGTGCCAGCAGAGTACAGGGGAAAGAGACCCAGTACTTC.

J is TRBJ1-1 and V is TRBV28; 9 bases match TRBD1. The J segment lost 3 bases and the V segment lost 6 bases, leaving 5 bases of the junction unmatched. CDR3 size: 14 residues. Germline-derived CDR1 and CDR2 are MDHEN and SYDVKM. This CDR3 is CASRWDREDTEAFF. The CDR3 nucleotides are TGTGCCAGCAGGTGGGACAGGGAGGACACTGAAGCTTTCTTT.

This clonotype occurred many times. This rearrangement joins TRBV2 to TRBJ2-7; 8 bases match TRBD1. The CDR3 extends over 15 amino acids. Germline assignment: CDR1 SNHLY and CDR2 FYNNEI. Losses at the gene ends were 5 bases for V and 4 bases for J; bases not matched to a gene: 10. CDR3: CASSFYRQGRYEQYF. CDR3 DNA sequence: TGTGCCAGCAGTTTCTATCGACAGGGGAGGTACGAGCAGTACTTC. Drawing the rest from reference TRBV2 and TRBJ2-7, the complete variable domain is EPEVTQTPSHQVTQMGQEVILRCVPISNHLYFYWYRQILGQKVEFLVSFYNNEISEKSEIFDDQFSVERPDGSNFTLKIRSTKLEDSAMYFCASSFYRQGRYEQYFGPGTRLTVT.

This clonotype was seen only a few times. The chain carries TRBV6-1 and TRBJ1-2; D is undetermined. Trimming pared 5 bases from V and 4 bases from J, leaving 14 bases between. Germline V gene lookup returns CDR1 MNHNS and CDR2 SASEGT. The CDR3 runs to 14 residues. The chain's CDR3 is CASSTSAISYGYTF. Here the CDR3 DNA reads TGTGCCAGCAGTACCTCGGCGATTAGCTATGGCTACACCTTC.

This clonotype showed up just a few times. The V gene is TRBV7-2, the J gene TRBJ2-3, with D tentatively TRBD2 (6 bases). V was trimmed by 7 bases and J by 0 bases, leaving 14 bases between them. Germline CDR1 SGHTA, CDR2 FQGNSA. This CDR3 contains 15 residues. For the CDR3, the DNA is TGTGCCAGCACCCCTGGCGGGGTTAGCACAGATACGCAGTATTTT. Protein sequence: CASTPGGVSTDTQYF.

This chain uses TRBV6-1 with TRBJ1-2; D might be TRBD1 (5 bases). CDR1 and CDR2 (germline): MNHNS, SASEGT. With 5 bases removed from V and 4 bases from J, the gap between germline ends came to 11 bases. The CDR3 contains 13 residues. CDR3 loop: CASSPMDTYGYTF. CDR3 DNA: TGTGCCAGCAGTCCAATGGACACCTATGGCTACACCTTC.

The chain uses TRBV7-9 and TRBJ2-7; D may be TRBD2 (5 bases). The germline V and J ends were trimmed by 2 bases and 3 bases, with 17 bases remaining between them. Germline-derived CDR1 and CDR2 are SEHNR and FQNEAQ (reference sequence). CDR3 length: 16 amino acids. In DNA, the CDR3 is TGTGCCAGCAGCTTACCCTCTTTTAGCGAGGACTACGAGCAGTACTTC. This codes for CASSLPSFSEDYEQYF.

The V and J genes are TRBV9 and TRBJ2-3; no clear D gene. The length of the CDR3 is 15 residues. V was shortened by 4 bases and J by 4 bases, with 16 bases between the two germline ends. Germline V gene data show CDR1 as SGDLS and CDR2 as YYNGEE. CDR3 sequence reads: CASSIFGQNSDTQYF. For the CDR3, the DNA is TGTGCCAGCAGCATCTTCGGGCAGAACTCAGATACGCAGTATTTT. Variable domain in full (rest from reference TRBV9 and TRBJ2-3): DSGVTQTPKHLITATGQRVTLRCSPRSGDLSVYWYQQSLDQGLQFLIQYYNGEERAKGNILERFSAQQFPDLHSELNLSSLELGDSALYFCASSIFGQNSDTQYFGPGTRLTVL.

V usage is TRBV3-1 and J usage is TRBJ2-7; D is tentatively TRBD1 or TRBD2 (5 bases each). The V gene lost 6 bases and the J gene lost 2 bases, with 17 bases spanning the gap. Germline-derived CDR1 and CDR2 are LGHDT and YNNKEL (reference sequence). The CDR3 runs 15 residues. CDR3 amino acids: CASSLTEGPAYEQYF. The DNA of the CDR3 is TGTGCCAGCAGTCTTACCGAGGGGCCCGCCTACGAGCAGTACTTC.

V gene TRBV12-3 or TRBV12-4 combines with J gene TRBJ2-1; 8 bases fit TRBD2. The junction had 12 bases not matched to a gene; V was cut back by 4 bases and J by 7 bases. The CDR3 totals 16 residues. CDR3 in amino acids: CASSWGGGLMGNEQFF. CDR3 nucleotides: TGTGCCAGCAGTTGGGGCGGGGGGCTGATGGGGAATGAGCAGTTCTTC.

There are a few counts of this clonotype. The chain links TRBV6-5 to TRBJ2-7; D uncertain. This CDR3 is 11 amino acids long. Between the trimmed V and J ends, which lost 0 bases and 7 bases, there was a span of 4 bases. The germline V gene encodes CDR1 MNHEY and CDR2 SVGAGI. This CDR3 is CASSYSTEQYF. CDR3 nucleotides: TGTGCCAGCAGTTACTCAACAGAGCAGTACTTC.

The rearrangement uses TRBV7-8 and TRBJ1-1; D is ambiguous. Germline V lookup: CDR1 SGHVS, CDR2 FQNEAQ. Trimming removed 4 bases at V and 2 bases at J, with 8 bases between. The CDR3 runs to 13 residues. CDR3 residues: CASSWEPNTEAFF. The DNA of the CDR3 is TGTGCCAGCAGCTGGGAACCCAACACTGAAGCTTTCTTT.

This chain connects TRBV2 to TRBJ1-1, with a weak D call TRBD1 (5 bases). The CDR3 runs to 13 residues. CDR1 is SNHLY and CDR2 is FYNNEI in the germline V gene. Trimming shortened V by 6 bases and J by 5 bases, and 13 bases separated the two germline ends. Here the CDR3 reads CASRGGTITEAFF. As DNA, the CDR3 is TGTGCCAGCAGGGGGGGGACCATTACTGAAGCTTTCTTT.

This chain joins TRBV19 and TRBJ2-7, with D tentatively TRBD2 (6 bases). V lost 3 bases and J 3 bases, leaving 9 bases between the germline ends. The CDR3 runs 13 residues. Germline CDR1 LNHDA, CDR2 SQIVND (reference sequence). The CDR3 here is CASSIKGLYEQYF. The CDR3 nucleotides are TGTGCCAGTAGTATCAAGGGACTCTACGAGCAGTACTTC.

The genes are TRBV6-1 and TRBJ1-1; D is possibly TRBD1 (5 bases). The CDR3 runs 15 residues. Germline CDR1 and CDR2: MNHNS and SASEGT. The V gene lost 5 bases and the J gene lost 2 bases, with 15 bases spanning the gap. The DNA of the CDR3 is TGTGCCAGCAGTCTCGACGGACACACAAACACTGAAGCTTTCTTT. This encodes CASSLDGHTNTEAFF.

This rearrangement joins TRBV6-1 to TRBJ2-3, with D possibly TRBD1 on 6 matching bases. Germline CDR1 is MNHNS and CDR2 is SASEGT. CDR3 length equals 11 residues. Trimming left V 7 bases short and J 9 bases short, with 11 bases between. The CDR3 spells CASTLGGTQYF. The CDR3 DNA sequence: TGTGCCAGCACTCTAGGGGGAACGCAGTATTTT.